The clone carrying this T cell receptor beta chain came up a few times. The antigen is undetermined. The data stem from a study of blood T cells in healthy people across ages. Study-wide points: The long-lived group displayed more naive CD4+ cells, plus higher diversity, than the aged donors did. TCR beta diversity per million T cells fell roughly linearly with age. Correlation between TCR beta diversity and naive T cell percentage was strong.

Next came a second PCR, run for roughly 6 to 11 cycles, which used a sample-barcoded 5' primer along with a J-beta primer mix. TCRdb analysed the 5' RACE reads with MiXCR anew, one entry per CDR3 protein. The table has about a million distinct CDR3 sequences, about 44% seen once; the top ten hold about an eighth. The V segment lost 1 base and the J segment 7 bases; nucleotides outside the gene matches: 6. The CDR3 runs to 15 residues. Germline values: CDR1 MNHNS, CDR2 SASEGT. This clonotype was sampled from a man aged 30 to 45 in good health. The chain combines TRBV6-1 with TRBJ2-7; 11 nucleotides agree with TRBD2. Sequenced sample: blood. CDR3 coding DNA: TGTGCCAGCAGTGAAGGACTAGCGGGGCGCAATGAGCAGTACTTC. This gives the protein CASSEGLAGRNEQYF.